One sample yielded the 28 T cell receptor beta chains listed below, sequenced in a study of blood T cell repertoires in COVID-19 (dated by TCRdb to about 2020). Library preparation employed the immunoSEQ multiplex PCR assay. The table was pulled from immuneACCESS by TCRdb, which kept in-frame rearrangements only. Such tables lose some clones; where checked, under half of the loss comes from unresolved V genes, and the rest has no known cause. This sample holds about 400,000 clones; roughly 90% were observed only once. The ten top clones hold roughly 2% of the sample. Specimen: PBMCs or T cells enriched from blood (not recorded which). These receptors all come from a woman aged 40-49 years with acute COVID-19.

This chain joins TRBV14 and TRBJ1-6; D not resolved. Germline CDR1 and CDR2: SGHDN and FVKESK. This CDR3 has 13 residues. V dropped 2 bases and J dropped 13 bases, with 12 bases sitting between them. The CDR3 region is CASSQTSRSPLHF. CDR3 coding DNA: TGTGCCAGCAGCCAAACCTCCCGGAGCCCCCTCCACTTT.

This chain connects TRBV6-1 to TRBJ1-2, with D tentatively TRBD1 (5 bases). CDR3 length: 17 amino acids. The V gene's germline CDR1 is MNHNS and CDR2 SASEGT. V was clipped by 4 bases and J by 8 bases, with 26 bases between them. DNA for the CDR3: TGTGCCAGCAGTGGGCTTCTGGGGCAGGGCTTTAGTCGGGGCTACACCTTC. As protein: CASSGLLGQGFSRGYTF.

This clone was counted between two and nine times. The chain couples TRBV2 to TRBJ1-3; 7 bases map to TRBD1. With 6 bases clipped from V and 2 bases from J, the junction kept 10 bases outside the gene matches. The germline V gene encodes CDR1 SNHLY and CDR2 FYNNEI. This CDR3 comprises 16 residues. The CDR3 DNA follows: TGTGCCAGCAGCGAGGGACAGATCTTAACTGGAAACACCATATATTTT. This gives the protein CASSEGQILTGNTIYF. The complete variable domain, with remaining parts taken from reference TRBV2 and TRBJ1-3, reads EPEVTQTPSHQVTQMGQEVILRCVPISNHLYFYWYRQILGQKVEFLVSFYNNEISEKSEIFDDQFSVERPDGSNFTLKIRSTKLEDSAMYFCASSEGQILTGNTIYFGEGSWLTVV.

V and J are TRBV2 and TRBJ2-7; D is uncertain. Germline V CDR1 and CDR2: SNHLY, FYNNEI. This CDR3 contains 15 residues. V lost 4 bases and J 3 bases, leaving 16 bases between the germline ends. CDR3 DNA: TGTGCCAGCAGTGTGGAACAACCGAGGAGCTACGAGCAGTACTTC. It translates to CASSVEQPRSYEQYF.

This clone was seen a single time. The chain employs TRBV19 and TRBJ1-2; the D is unclear. CDR3 length: 13 amino acids. Deletions cut 6 bases from V and 3 bases from J, with 11 bases between. Germline values: CDR1 LNHDA, CDR2 SQIVND (reference sequence). The CDR3 protein is CASSKLDYYGYTF. The CDR3 DNA follows: TGTGCCAGTAGCAAGCTAGATTACTATGGCTACACCTTC.

Written as DNA, the CDR3 is TGTGCCAGCAGCCCGGGACAGGGGACCCTCCAAGAGACCCAGTACTTC. Its protein is CASSPGQGTLQETQYF. This chain links TRBV5-8 with TRBJ2-5, with 10 bases identical to TRBD1. After removal of 4 bases from V and 1 base from J, the junction contained 7 bases not matched to a gene. Germline V gene sequence: CDR1 SGHTS, CDR2 YDEGEE. The CDR3 is 16 amino acids.

The chain recombines TRBV24-1 with TRBJ2-1; 8 nucleotides line up with TRBD1. The length of the CDR3 is 16 residues. Unmatched junction bases numbered 12, after V lost 3 bases and J lost 9 bases. Germline V lookup: CDR1 KGHDR, CDR2 SFDVKD. CDR3 nucleotides: TGTGCCACCAGTGATGTAAGACAGGGGCACAATGGTGAGCAGTTCTTC. It is translated as CATSDVRQGHNGEQFF.

The chain recombines TRBV5-8 with TRBJ1-6, with 9 bases fitting TRBD1. The CDR3 consists of 14 residues. Losses at the gene ends were 4 bases for V and 8 bases for J; bases not matched to a gene: 4. The germline CDR1 and CDR2 sequences are SGHTS and YDEGEE. The DNA for the CDR3 is TGTGCCAGCAGCCCGACAGGGGGTTATTCACCCCTCCACTTT. It is translated as CASSPTGGYSPLHF.

The chain links TRBV10-2 to TRBJ2-1; TRBD2 matches at 12 bases. The CDR3 sequence is 15 residues long. Per the germline V gene, CDR1 is WSHSY and CDR2 is SAAADI. After removal of 7 bases from V and 4 bases from J, the junction contained 5 bases not matched to a gene. The CDR3: CASNDGLAGYNEQFF. The CDR3 bases are TGCGCCAGCAATGACGGACTAGCGGGGTACAATGAGCAGTTCTTC.

V and J are TRBV2 and TRBJ2-1; D possibly corresponds to TRBD1 (7 bases). Trimming took 7 bases from V and 5 from J, leaving 12 bases between them. This CDR3 contains 13 residues. Germline loops: CDR1 SNHLY, CDR2 FYNNEI. As DNA, the CDR3 is TGTGCCAGCACCCAGGGGGGTAACAATGAGCAGTTCTTC. Translation gives CASTQGGNNEQFF.

The chain uses TRBV6-1 and TRBJ2-4; 8 bases are a match to TRBD2. V was pared by 3 bases and J by 6 bases, with 13 bases of the junction left unmatched. In germline, CDR1 is MNHNS, CDR2 SASEGT. The CDR3 loop spans 17 amino acids. CDR3 DNA: TGTGCCAGCAGTGACCCCCCCCAGGGACTAGGGGGAAACATTCAGTACTTC. As protein: CASSDPPQGLGGNIQYF.

The V and J genes are TRBV10-2 and TRBJ1-2, with 12 bases aligning to TRBD1. Looked up from germline, CDR1 is WSHSY and CDR2 is SAAADI. J was trimmed by 8 bases and V by 7 bases; bases with no gene match: 11. This CDR3 has 15 amino acids. For the CDR3, the DNA is TGCGCCAGCACTGGAGGGACAGGGGGCTTGGGAGGCTACACCTTC. Protein sequence: CASTGGTGGLGGYTF.

V gene TRBV5-4 combines with J gene TRBJ1-3; no reliable D call. There are 15 residues in the CDR3. Trimming cost V 0 bases and J 0 bases, with 7 bases left between them. Germline assignment: CDR1 SGHNT and CDR2 YYREEE (reference sequence). CDR3: CASSLGGLSGNTIYF. CDR3 nucleotide sequence: TGTGCCAGCAGCTTGGGCGGACTCTCTGGAAACACCATATATTTT.

This clone was observed a few times. The J gene is TRBJ1-1, the V gene TRBV30; 10 bases map to TRBD1. The CDR3 sequence is 14 residues long. CDR1 is GTSNPN, CDR2 SVGIG, per germline (reference sequence). The junction had 6 bases not matched to a gene; V was cut back by 4 bases and J by 4 bases. The CDR3 sequence: CAWTPGTGATEAFF. DNA for the CDR3: TGTGCCTGGACCCCCGGGACAGGGGCCACTGAAGCTTTCTTT.

This clone has only a few counts. V and J are TRBV6-5 and TRBJ1-3, with D uncertain. The CDR3 has 15 residues. CDR1 is MNHEY and CDR2 is SVGAGI in the germline V gene. Trimming took off 0 bases at V and 5 bases at J, with 11 bases between the two ends. The CDR3, as DNA: TGTGCCAGCAGTTACTCCCAAACCGGTCGAAACACCATATATTTT. The encoded protein is CASSYSQTGRNTIYF.

The sample holds one count of this clone. The rearrangement joins TRBV7-2 to TRBJ2-7; D is possibly TRBD2 (7 bases). The CDR3 has 19 residues. V was shortened by 0 bases and J by 3 bases, with 24 bases between the two germline ends. The germline V gene has CDR1 SGHTA and CDR2 FQGNSA. CDR3 amino acids: CASSLAGASGISRIYEQYF. CDR3 nucleotide sequence: TGTGCCAGCAGCTTAGCGGGGGCTAGCGGTATCTCCCGAATCTACGAGCAGTACTTC.

The chain employs TRBV25-1 and TRBJ2-7; D uncertain. The CDR3 loop spans 14 amino acids. V shed 5 bases and J shed 0 bases, with 11 bases lying between them. Germline V lookup: CDR1 MGHDK, CDR2 SYGVNS. The CDR3 here is CASSRDTRSYEQYF. As DNA, the CDR3 is TGTGCCAGCAGTAGAGACACGCGCTCCTACGAGCAGTACTTC.

The V gene is TRBV7-8, the J gene TRBJ1-1, with D possibly TRBD1 on 5 matching bases. This CDR3 has 17 residues. Per the germline V gene, CDR1 is SGHVS and CDR2 is FQNEAQ. Between the trimmed V and J ends, which lost 7 bases and 0 bases, there was a span of 21 bases. The CDR3 nucleotides read TGTGCCAGCAACATTAGGGGAAAGGGAGGGGTGAACACTGAAGCTTTCTTT. Protein sequence: CASNIRGKGGVNTEAFF.

Only a few counts were recorded for this clone. The chain links TRBV11-3 to TRBJ2-1; TRBD2 matches at 8 bases. J lost 7 bases, V lost 0 bases, and 5 bases had no gene match. The CDR3 has 15 amino acids. The germline V gene has CDR1 SGHNT and CDR2 YENEEA. CDR3 amino acids: CASSLDGGVWNEQFF. As DNA, the CDR3 is TGTGCCAGCAGCTTAGACGGGGGGGTTTGGAATGAGCAGTTCTTC.

On this clone itself: Other DNA sequences in the sample encode the same CDR3. The rearrangement uses TRBV5-1 and TRBJ1-4; possible D gene TRBD1, 6 bases. This CDR3 comprises 15 residues. V was cut by 3 bases and J by 0 bases, with 9 bases left in between. The germline V gene encodes CDR1 SGHRS and CDR2 YFSETQ. CDR3 sequence: CASSSPGATNEKLFF. The CDR3 nucleotides read TGCGCCAGCAGCTCACCAGGGGCAACTAATGAAAAACTGTTTTTT.

The chain recombines TRBV7-9 with TRBJ1-6, with D unresolved. This CDR3 region has 15 residues. V lost 4 bases to trimming and J lost 7 bases, with 14 bases between them. CDR1 and CDR2 (germline): SEHNR, FQNEAQ (reference sequence). This CDR3 reads CASSSLQHDNSPLHF. The CDR3 bases are TGTGCCAGCAGCTCATTACAGCACGACAATTCACCCCTCCACTTT.

This clone was seen a single time. The CDR3 loop reads CASSLGVAGGPRRLYF. CDR3 sequence (DNA): TGTGCCAGCAGCTTGGGGGTAGCGGGGGGCCCCCGTAGATTGTACTTC. The gene calls are TRBV5-6 and TRBJ2-7; 10 bases match TRBD2. V lost 0 bases, J lost 12 bases, and 15 bases stayed unmatched. CDR1 and CDR2 from the germline V gene are SGHDT and YYEEEE. The CDR3 sequence is 16 residues long.

J is TRBJ2-5 and V is TRBV7-9; D gene ambiguous. Germline V gene lookup returns CDR1 SEHNR and CDR2 FQNEAQ (reference sequence). V was trimmed by 3 bases and J by 2 bases, leaving 7 bases between them. The CDR3 has 13 residues. This CDR3 reads CASSLRGQETQYF. The CDR3 nucleotides are TGTGCCAGCAGCTTGAGAGGACAAGAGACCCAGTACTTC.

V usage is TRBV6-5 and J usage is TRBJ1-2, with 7 nucleotides matching TRBD1. With 6 bases clipped from V and 5 bases from J, the junction kept 6 bases outside the gene matches. Germline CDR1 and CDR2: MNHEY and SVGAGI. The CDR3 is 13 residues long. The CDR3 sequence is CASSSRQGYGYTF. The CDR3 nucleotides read TGTGCCAGCAGCTCTCGACAGGGATATGGCTACACCTTC.

The CDR3 coding sequence is TGTGCCAGTAGTCTCCCAGTCCGGGGCACTGAAGCTTTCTTT. Translated, it gives CASSLPVRGTEAFF. The chain carries TRBV19 and TRBJ1-1; D is ambiguous. CDR3 length: 14 amino acids. The V and J ends lost 5 bases and 4 bases respectively, with 14 bases between them. Germline V gene lookup returns CDR1 LNHDA and CDR2 SQIVND (reference sequence).

The gene calls are TRBV19 and TRBJ1-1; TRBD1 matches 11 bases. J lost 5 bases, V lost 5 bases, and 4 bases had no gene match. Per the germline V gene, CDR1 is LNHDA and CDR2 is SQIVND (reference sequence). There are 14 residues in the CDR3. The CDR3 nucleotides read TGTGCCAGTAGTGAGGACAGGGGGCGAACTGAAGCTTTCTTT. Translated: CASSEDRGRTEAFF.

The chain is built from TRBV6-1 and TRBJ1-2; 7 positions agree with TRBD1. The CDR3 has 14 residues. Germline V lookup: CDR1 MNHNS, CDR2 SASEGT. Losses at the gene ends were 3 bases for V and 4 bases for J; bases not matched to a gene: 5. The DNA for the CDR3 is TGTGCCAGCAGTGAGAGACAGGGAATCTATGGCTACACCTTC. Protein: CASSERQGIYGYTF.

Remarks on this clone: Other DNA sequences in this specimen translate into the identical CDR3. V usage is TRBV12-3 or TRBV12-4 and J usage is TRBJ2-2; D might be TRBD1 (5 bases). Deletions cut 2 bases from V and 6 bases from J, with 7 bases between. CDR3 length: 13 residues. The CDR3 DNA follows: TGTGCCAGCAGTTTATTCAGGGCCGGGGAGCTGTTTTTT. This gives the protein CASSLFRAGELFF.